This T cell receptor beta chain was recorded in a study of T cells after posttransplantation cyclophosphamide. Data came from immunoSEQ multiplex PCR; TCRdb stores just in-frame clones and leaves some out. The top ten hold 0.2% to 0.3% of the sample, which has more than 30,000 clones, around nine tenths seen once. The naive gate required viable CD3+CD4+ or CD3+CD8+ cells with CCR7+CD45RA+CD45RO-CD95-CD27+CD28+ phenotype. The V gene end was trimmed by 3 bases and the J gene end by 5 bases; junction bases not matched to a gene: 9. Looked up from germline, CDR1 is SGHVS and CDR2 is FQNEAQ. The CDR3 length is 16 residues.

The sample was naive CD4+ T cells sorted from PBMCs. This chain joins TRBV7-8 and TRBJ2-2; 7 bases line up with TRBD1. This TCR was recovered from a woman aged 60-75 years in good health, CMV-negative, and a related stem cell transplant donor. In DNA, the CDR3 is TGTGCCAGCAGCTTTAACAGGGGCAGAGGGACCGGGGAGCTGTTTTTT. Translated, it gives CASSFNRGRGTGELFF.